The 11 T cell receptor beta chains below all came from one sample that was sequenced in a study of control samples from healthy donors and cancer patients (dated by TCRdb to 2019 to 2021). Library preparation used the immunoSEQ multiplex PCR assay. The table was pulled from immuneACCESS by TCRdb, which kept in-frame rearrangements only. Such tables lose some clones; where checked, under half of the loss comes from unresolved V genes, and the rest has no known cause. Present in this sample are 75,000 to 100,000 clones, roughly 90% of which were seen just once. Together, the top ten hold around 6% of the sample. The material sequenced was blood. These receptors originate from a man aged 50 to 59 in good health.

CDR3 region: CASSLAGSVGTGELFF. In DNA form, the CDR3 reads TGTGCCAGCAGCTTAGCGGGTAGCGTCGGCACCGGGGAGCTGTTTTTT. The genes are TRBV7-7 and TRBJ2-2; TRBD2 might be the D (5 bases). The CDR3 totals 16 residues. Germline V lookup: CDR1 SSHAT, CDR2 FNYEAQ (reference sequence). The V end lost 0 bases, the J end lost 4 bases, and 12 bases lay between the germline ends.

The chain links TRBV30 to TRBJ2-7, with D unresolved. V lost 1 base to trimming and J lost 3 bases, with 4 bases between them. This CDR3 is built from 11 residues. Germline CDR1 and CDR2: GTSNPN and SVGIG (reference sequence). CDR3: CAWSGGYEQYF. The DNA for the CDR3 is TGTGCCTGGAGTGGGGGCTACGAGCAGTACTTC.

Comments on this clone: This specimen includes other DNA sequences encoding the same CDR3. This chain connects TRBV12-3 or TRBV12-4 to TRBJ1-2; weak D call: TRBD1 (5 bases). The CDR3 has 12 amino acids. Trimming cost V 2 bases and J 7 bases, with 8 bases left between them. CDR3 bases: TGTGCCAGCAGTTTACAGGGTAGTGGCTACACCTTC. It specifies CASSLQGSGYTF.

The chain employs TRBV6-5 and TRBJ1-2, with 7 bases aligning to TRBD1. Losses at the gene ends were 6 bases for V and 7 bases for J; bases not matched to a gene: 11. The CDR3 contains 14 residues. The germline CDR1 and CDR2 sequences are MNHEY and SVGAGI. In DNA form, the CDR3 reads TGTGCCAGCAGATTACAGGGGAAGCTAGGTGGCTACACCTTC. Residues: CASRLQGKLGGYTF.

The chain couples TRBV27 to TRBJ2-5, with D tentatively TRBD2 (5 bases). Trimming stripped 0 bases from V and 5 bases from J, with 13 bases between. The CDR3 totals 15 residues. Germline V gives CDR1 MNHEY, CDR2 SMNVEV (reference sequence). CDR3 bases: TGTGCCAGCAGTTTATCGCGGCAGCGAGGGGAGACCCAGTACTTC. Amino acid sequence: CASSLSRQRGETQYF.

The chain employs TRBV5-1 and TRBJ2-7; TRBD1 aligns across 9 bases. Germline CDR1 reads SGHRS; CDR2 reads YFSETQ. CDR3 length equals 14 residues. Losses at the gene ends were 0 bases for V and 3 bases for J; bases not matched to a gene: 1. DNA of the CDR3: TGCGCCAGCAGCTTGGGGGACAGGGACTACGAGCAGTACTTC. Translation gives CASSLGDRDYEQYF.

This clone was counted once. The chain is built from TRBV7-3 and TRBJ2-2, with D possibly being TRBD2 (6 bases). Germline CDR1 is SGHTA and CDR2 is FQGTGA. V lost 1 base, J lost 7 bases, and 16 bases lay in between. The CDR3 runs to 16 residues. CDR3: CASSLKPAWGDGELFF. As DNA, the CDR3 is TGTGCCAGCAGCTTAAAACCCGCCTGGGGGGACGGGGAGCTGTTTTTT. The variable domain in full, with the rest retrieved from reference TRBV7-3 and TRBJ2-2, is GAGVSQTPSNKVTEKGKYVELRCDPISGHTALYWYRQSLGQGPEFLIYFQGTGAADDSGLPNDRFFAVRPEGSVSTLKIQRTERGDSAVYLCASSLKPAWGDGELFFGEGSRLTVL.

As DNA, the CDR3 is TGTGCCAGCAGTTACGGCAGGGGAGGTGAAAAACTGTTTTTT. It yields the protein CASSYGRGGEKLFF. The chain recombines TRBV6-2 or TRBV6-3 with TRBJ1-4; a weak D match, TRBD1 (6 bases). Germline CDR1 is MNHEY and CDR2 is SVGEGT. The length of the CDR3 is 14 residues. V shed 2 bases and J shed 7 bases, with 11 bases lying between them.

This chain connects TRBV27 to TRBJ1-6, with 7 nucleotides matching TRBD1. This CDR3 spans 15 amino acids. Trimming removed 5 bases from V and 7 bases from J; junction bases left unmatched: 8. Per the germline V gene, CDR1 is MNHEY and CDR2 is SMNVEV (reference sequence). The CDR3 DNA reads TGTGCCAGCAGTCCCAGACAGGGCGGCAATTCACCCCTCCACTTT. It encodes CASSPRQGGNSPLHF.

This clone was seen a few times. The V gene is TRBV3-1 (or the pseudogene TRBV3-2), the J gene TRBJ1-3; TRBD1 might be the D (5 bases). There are 15 residues in the CDR3. V was cut by 3 bases and J by 4 bases, with 13 bases left in between. Germline lookup yields CDR1 LGHDT and CDR2 YNNKEL (reference sequence). The CDR3 sequence is CASSQGWGGGNTIYF. The CDR3 nucleotides are TGTGCCAGCAGCCAGGGCTGGGGCGGCGGAAACACCATATATTTT.

The chain has TRBV4-2 and TRBJ1-5, with a weak D call TRBD1 (5 bases). The V gene's germline CDR1 is LGHNA and CDR2 YNFKEQ. With 3 bases removed from V and 4 bases from J, the gap between germline ends came to 7 bases. The CDR3 extends over 13 amino acids. CDR3 nucleotides: TGTGCCAGCAGCCACAGGGTAAATCAGCCCCAGCATTTT. It translates to CASSHRVNQPQHF.